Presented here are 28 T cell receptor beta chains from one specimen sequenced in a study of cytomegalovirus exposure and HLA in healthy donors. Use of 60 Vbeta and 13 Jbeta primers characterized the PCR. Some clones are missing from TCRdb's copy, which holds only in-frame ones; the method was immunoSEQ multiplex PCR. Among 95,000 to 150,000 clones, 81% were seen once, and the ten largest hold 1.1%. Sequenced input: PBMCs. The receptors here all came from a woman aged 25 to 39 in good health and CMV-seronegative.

The CDR3 reads CASSEGLAGSFRQYF. DNA of the CDR3: TGTGCCAGCAGTGAGGGACTAGCGGGGTCGTTCCGGCAGTACTTC. V and J are TRBV6-1 and TRBJ2-7, with 13 bases fitting TRBD2. V shed 3 bases, J shed 9 bases, and the junction held 8 bases outside the gene matches. The V gene's germline CDR1 is MNHNS and CDR2 SASEGT. The CDR3 covers 15 residues.

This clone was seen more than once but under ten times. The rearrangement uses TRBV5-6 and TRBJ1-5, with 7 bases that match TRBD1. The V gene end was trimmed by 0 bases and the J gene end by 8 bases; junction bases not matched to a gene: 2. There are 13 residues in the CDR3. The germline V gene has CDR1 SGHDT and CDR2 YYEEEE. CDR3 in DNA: TGTGCCAGCAGCTTGGGGACAGGTGAGCCCCAGCATTTT. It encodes CASSLGTGEPQHF.

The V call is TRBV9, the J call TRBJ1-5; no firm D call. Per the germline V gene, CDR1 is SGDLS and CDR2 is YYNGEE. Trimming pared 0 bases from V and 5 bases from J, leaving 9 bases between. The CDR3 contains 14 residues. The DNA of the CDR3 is TGTGCCAGCAGCGTAGGTCCCAGTTATCAGCCCCAGCATTTT. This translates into CASSVGPSYQPQHF. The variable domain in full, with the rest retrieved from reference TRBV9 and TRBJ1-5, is DSGVTQTPKHLITATGQRVTLRCSPRSGDLSVYWYQQSLDQGLQFLIQYYNGEERAKGNILERFSAQQFPDLHSELNLSSLELGDSALYFCASSVGPSYQPQHFGDGTRLSIL.

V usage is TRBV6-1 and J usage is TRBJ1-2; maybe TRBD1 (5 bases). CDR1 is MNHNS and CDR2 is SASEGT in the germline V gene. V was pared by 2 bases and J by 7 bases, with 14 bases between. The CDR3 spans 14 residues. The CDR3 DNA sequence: TGTGCCAGCAGTGAAACCCCGGGGGAGGGTGGCTACACCTTC. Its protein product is CASSETPGEGGYTF.

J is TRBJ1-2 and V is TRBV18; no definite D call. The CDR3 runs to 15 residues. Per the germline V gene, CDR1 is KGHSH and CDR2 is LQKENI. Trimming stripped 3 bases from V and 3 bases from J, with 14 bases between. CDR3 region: CASSPPIAGYYGYTF. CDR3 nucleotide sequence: TGTGCCAGCTCACCGCCCATTGCAGGCTACTATGGCTACACCTTC.

The chain's CDR3 is CATEDRDGSNEKLFF. Written as DNA, the CDR3 is TGTGCCACCGAGGACAGGGATGGTTCTAATGAAAAACTGTTTTTT. V and J are TRBV6-6 and TRBJ1-4; 8 bases are shared with TRBD1. Unmatched junction bases numbered 10, after V lost 10 bases and J lost 3 bases. From germline, CDR1 is MNHNY and CDR2 SVGAGI (reference sequence). This CDR3 has 15 residues.

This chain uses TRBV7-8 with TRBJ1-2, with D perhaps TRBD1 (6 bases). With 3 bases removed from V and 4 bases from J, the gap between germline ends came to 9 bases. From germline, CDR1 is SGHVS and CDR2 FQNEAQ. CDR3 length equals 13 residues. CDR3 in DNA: TGTGCCAGCAGCTTTTCAGGGGCCTATGGCTACACCTTC. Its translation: CASSFSGAYGYTF.

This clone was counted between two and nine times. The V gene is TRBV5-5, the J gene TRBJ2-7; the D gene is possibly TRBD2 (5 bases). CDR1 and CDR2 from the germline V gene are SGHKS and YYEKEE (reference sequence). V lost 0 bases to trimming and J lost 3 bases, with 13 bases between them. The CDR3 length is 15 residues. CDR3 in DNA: TGTGCCAGCAGCTTGGGTCGGGATAAGGACTACGAGCAGTACTTC. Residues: CASSLGRDKDYEQYF.

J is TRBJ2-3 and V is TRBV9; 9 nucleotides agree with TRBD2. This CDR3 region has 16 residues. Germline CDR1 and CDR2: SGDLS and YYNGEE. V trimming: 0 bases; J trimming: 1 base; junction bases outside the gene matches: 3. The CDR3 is CASSVATSGGTDTQYF. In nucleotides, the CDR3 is TGTGCCAGCAGCGTAGCGACTAGCGGCGGCACAGATACGCAGTATTTT.

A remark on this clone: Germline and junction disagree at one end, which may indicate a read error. CDR3 nucleotides: TGTGCTAGCACCCCCGGGACTAGCTTGTCAGATACGCAGTATTTT. It is translated as CASTPGTSLSDTQYF. The chain employs TRBV7-7 and TRBJ2-3; 9 bases fit TRBD2. Per the germline V gene, CDR1 is SSHAT and CDR2 is FNYEAQ (reference sequence). There are 15 residues in the CDR3.

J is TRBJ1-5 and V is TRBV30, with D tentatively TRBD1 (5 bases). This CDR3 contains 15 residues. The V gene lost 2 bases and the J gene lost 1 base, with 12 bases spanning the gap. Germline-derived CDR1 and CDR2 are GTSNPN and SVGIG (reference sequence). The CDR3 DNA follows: TGTGCCTGGAGTTCCCGACAGAACAGCAATCAGCCCCAGCATTTT. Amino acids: CAWSSRQNSNQPQHF.

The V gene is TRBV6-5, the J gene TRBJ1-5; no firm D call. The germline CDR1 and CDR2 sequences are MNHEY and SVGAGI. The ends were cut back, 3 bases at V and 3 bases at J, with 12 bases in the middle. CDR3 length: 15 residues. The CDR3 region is CASSYSAELNQPQHF. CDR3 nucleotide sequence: TGTGCCAGCAGTTATAGCGCGGAGCTCAATCAGCCCCAGCATTTT.

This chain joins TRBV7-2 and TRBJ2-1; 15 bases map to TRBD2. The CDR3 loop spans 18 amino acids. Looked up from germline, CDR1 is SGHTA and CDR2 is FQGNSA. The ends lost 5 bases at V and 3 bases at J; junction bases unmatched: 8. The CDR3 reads CASSDTGTSGRIYNEQFF. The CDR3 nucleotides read TGTGCCAGCAGCGATACCGGGACTAGCGGGAGGATCTACAATGAGCAGTTCTTC.

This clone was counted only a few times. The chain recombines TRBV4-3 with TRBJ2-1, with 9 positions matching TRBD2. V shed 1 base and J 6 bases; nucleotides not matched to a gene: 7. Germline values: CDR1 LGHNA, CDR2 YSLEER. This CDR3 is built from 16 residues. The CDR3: CASSQGRGRARNEQFF. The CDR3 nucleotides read TGCGCCAGCAGCCAAGGACGCGGGAGGGCCCGCAATGAGCAGTTCTTC.

As DNA, the CDR3 is TGTGCCAGCTCACCTCCGGGACAGAGAAACACCATATATTTT. Protein sequence: CASSPPGQRNTIYF. V and J are TRBV18 and TRBJ1-3, with 7 bases that match TRBD1. This CDR3 contains 14 residues. V gave up 3 bases and J gave up 5 bases; unmatched junction bases: 4. CDR1 is KGHSH, CDR2 LQKENI, per germline. Full variable domain (outside the CDR3, taken from reference TRBV18 and TRBJ1-3): NAGVMQNPRHLVRRRGQEARLRCSPMKGHSHVYWYRQLPEEGLKFMVYLQKENIIDESGMPKERFSAEFPKEGPSILRIQQVVRGDSAAYFCASSPPGQRNTIYFGEGSWLTVV.

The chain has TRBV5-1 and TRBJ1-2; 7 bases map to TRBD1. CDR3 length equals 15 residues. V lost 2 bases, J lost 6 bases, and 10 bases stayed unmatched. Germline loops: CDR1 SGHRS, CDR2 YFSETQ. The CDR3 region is CASSLNRGARDGYTF. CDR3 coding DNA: TGCGCCAGCAGCTTAAACAGGGGAGCGAGGGATGGCTACACCTTC.

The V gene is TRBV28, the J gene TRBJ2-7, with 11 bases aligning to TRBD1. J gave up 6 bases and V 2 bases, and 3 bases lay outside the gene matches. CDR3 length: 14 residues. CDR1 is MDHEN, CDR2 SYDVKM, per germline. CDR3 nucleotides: TGTGCCAGCAGTTTACCGGACAGGGGGCGCGAGCAGTACTTC. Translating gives CASSLPDRGREQYF.

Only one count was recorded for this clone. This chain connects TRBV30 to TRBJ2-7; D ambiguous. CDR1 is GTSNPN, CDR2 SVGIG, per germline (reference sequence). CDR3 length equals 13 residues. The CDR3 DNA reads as TGTGCTCGTAGCAAGCACAATTCCTACGAGCAGTACTTC. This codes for CARSKHNSYEQYF. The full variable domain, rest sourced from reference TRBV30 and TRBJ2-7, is SQTIHQWPATLVQPVGSPLSLECTVEGTSNPNLYWYRQAAGRGLQLLFYSVGIGQISSEVPQNLSASRPQDRQFILSSKKLLLSDSGFYLCARSKHNSYEQYFGPGTRLTVT.

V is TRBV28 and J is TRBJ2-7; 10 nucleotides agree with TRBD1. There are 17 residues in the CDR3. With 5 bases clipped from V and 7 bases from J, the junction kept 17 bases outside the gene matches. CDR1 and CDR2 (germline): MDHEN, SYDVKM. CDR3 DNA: TGTGCCAGCAGTCCACTCCGACAGGGGGCATCCTTTGGGGAGCAGTACTTC. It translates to CASSPLRQGASFGEQYF.

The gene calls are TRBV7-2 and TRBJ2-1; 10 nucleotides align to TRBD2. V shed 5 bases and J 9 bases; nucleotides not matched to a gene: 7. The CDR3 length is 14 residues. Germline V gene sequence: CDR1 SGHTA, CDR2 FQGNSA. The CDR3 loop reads CASSASGSRSEQFF. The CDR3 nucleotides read TGTGCCAGCAGCGCTAGCGGGAGTCGATCTGAGCAGTTCTTC.

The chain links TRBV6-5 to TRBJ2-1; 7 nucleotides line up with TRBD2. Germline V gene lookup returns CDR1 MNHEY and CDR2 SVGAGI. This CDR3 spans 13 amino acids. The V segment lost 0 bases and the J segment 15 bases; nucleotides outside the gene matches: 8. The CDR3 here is CASSYSGGRSSFF. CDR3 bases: TGTGCCAGCAGTTACTCAGGCGGGAGAAGTTCGTTCTTC.

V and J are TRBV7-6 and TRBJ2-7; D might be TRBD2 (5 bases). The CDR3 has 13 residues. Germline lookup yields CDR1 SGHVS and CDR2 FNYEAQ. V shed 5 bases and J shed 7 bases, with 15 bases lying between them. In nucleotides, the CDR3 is TGTGCCAGCAGCGGATCGGACGGAGGAGAGCAGTACTTC. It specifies CASSGSDGGEQYF.

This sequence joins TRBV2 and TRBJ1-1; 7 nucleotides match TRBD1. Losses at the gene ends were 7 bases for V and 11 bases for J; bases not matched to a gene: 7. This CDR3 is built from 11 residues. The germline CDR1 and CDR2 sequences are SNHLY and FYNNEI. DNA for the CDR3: TGTGCCAGCACAGGGGGTGAAAGGGCTTTCTTT. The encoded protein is CASTGGERAFF.

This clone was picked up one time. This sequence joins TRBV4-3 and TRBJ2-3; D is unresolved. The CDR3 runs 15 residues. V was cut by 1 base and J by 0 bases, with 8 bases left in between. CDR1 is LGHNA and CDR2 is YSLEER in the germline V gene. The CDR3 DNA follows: TGCGCCAGCAGCCAAGGGAGTTGGAGCACAGATACGCAGTATTTT. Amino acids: CASSQGSWSTDTQYF.

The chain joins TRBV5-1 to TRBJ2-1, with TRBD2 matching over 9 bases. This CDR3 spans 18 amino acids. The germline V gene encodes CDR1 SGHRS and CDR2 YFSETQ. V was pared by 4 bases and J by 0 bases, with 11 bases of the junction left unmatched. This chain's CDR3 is CASSPRGATSGSYNEQFF. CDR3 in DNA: TGCGCCAGCAGCCCACGGGGGGCGACTAGCGGCTCCTACAATGAGCAGTTCTTC. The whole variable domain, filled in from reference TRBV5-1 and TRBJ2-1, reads KAGVTQTPRYLIKTRGQQVTLSCSPISGHRSVSWYQQTPGQGLQFLFEYFSETQRNKGNFPGRFSGRQFSNSRSEMNVSTLELGDSALYLCASSPRGATSGSYNEQFFGPGTRLTVL.

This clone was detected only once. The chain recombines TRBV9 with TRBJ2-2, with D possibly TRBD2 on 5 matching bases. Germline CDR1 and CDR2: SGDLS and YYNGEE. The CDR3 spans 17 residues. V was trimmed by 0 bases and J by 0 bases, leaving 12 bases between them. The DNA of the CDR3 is TGTGCCAGCAGCGTAGCTACAAGCGGTACGAACACCGGGGAGCTGTTTTTT. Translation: CASSVATSGTNTGELFF.

CDR3 DNA: TGTGCCAGCAGCCAAGATAGCCAGATATTATCCTACGAGCAGTACTTC. Translation gives CASSQDSQILSYEQYF. The chain is built from TRBV4-2 and TRBJ2-7; D is uncertain. The germline V gene has CDR1 LGHNA and CDR2 YNFKEQ. The CDR3 has 16 residues. Trimming took off 0 bases at V and 1 base at J, with 13 bases between the two ends.

For the CDR3, the DNA is TGTGCCAGCTCACCACCGTTGGCAGGTACTCGTCCTGGGGCCAACGTCCTGACTTTC. This codes for CASSPPLAGTRPGANVLTF. The V call is TRBV18, the J call TRBJ2-6, with unresolved D. Trimming removed 0 bases from V and 2 bases from J, with 17 bases in between. The CDR3 has 19 amino acids. Germline CDR1 and CDR2: KGHSH and LQKENI.